The rows below give T cell receptor beta chains drawn from one sample of a study of blood T cell repertoires in COVID-19. Profiled with immunoSEQ multiplex PCR; TCRdb holds only in-frame clones, not every one. The sample holds 110,000 to 150,000 clones, around 83% seen once. The source material was peripheral blood. These receptors were obtained from a woman of 80 years or more with acute or convalescent COVID-19. Each CDR3 is given without its conserved first and last residue. Each record gives: D gene, V gene, clone size, J gene, CDR3 protein. A D gene is named only where the DNA matches it firmly. Some rows have no size entry. The others give once, few or many, or a class for an expanded clone.

D: -
V: TRBV20-1
size: -
J: TRBJ1-2
CDR3: SAYLWEGYT

D: -
V: TRBV2
size: -
J: TRBJ1-3
CDR3: ASSEGRGDAGNTIY

D: TRBD1
V: TRBV4-1
size: -
J: TRBJ1-2
CDR3: ASSQGYRGPVGYT

D: TRBD1
V: TRBV6-1
size: -
J: TRBJ2-1
CDR3: ASSESGDRGLYNEQF

D: TRBD1
V: TRBV5-1
size: -
J: TRBJ2-3
CDR3: ASTLGTGTRPDTQY

D: -
V: TRBV25-1
size: -
J: TRBJ2-7
CDR3: ASSEIGVTYEQY

D: TRBD1
V: TRBV6-5
size: -
J: TRBJ1-1
CDR3: ASSYTLTGGWTEAF

D: TRBD2
V: TRBV7-9
size: -
J: TRBJ2-2
CDR3: ASSLTGGNTGELF

D: -
V: TRBV27
size: once
J: TRBJ2-1
CDR3: ASSSPPNAGAYNEQF

D: TRBD1
V: TRBV5-6
size: -
J: TRBJ1-2
CDR3: ASSAGSTGGFYGYT

D: TRBD2
V: TRBV6-2/TRBV6-3
size: -
J: TRBJ2-2
CDR3: ASSAGLAGNTGELF

D: -
V: TRBV24-1
size: -
J: TRBJ2-2
CDR3: ATSDPQLILPNTGELF

D: TRBD2
V: TRBV5-1
size: -
J: TRBJ2-7
CDR3: ASSPVAGVYEQY

D: -
V: TRBV27
size: once
J: TRBJ2-5
CDR3: ASGHPRAGFQETQY

D: TRBD2
V: TRBV28
size: -
J: TRBJ2-3
CDR3: ASSLWGAGGITDTQY

D: TRBD2
V: TRBV2
size: -
J: TRBJ2-5
CDR3: ASSPLGTSGEETQY

D: TRBD2
V: TRBV30
size: -
J: TRBJ2-5
CDR3: AWSRGLAGGETQY

D: -
V: TRBV6-1
size: -
J: TRBJ2-2
CDR3: ASSEARQAATGELF

D: TRBD1
V: TRBV15
size: -
J: TRBJ2-7
CDR3: ATSRVGQAYEQY

D: -
V: TRBV5-7
size: -
J: TRBJ2-5
CDR3: ASSGWFEGEETQY

D: -
V: TRBV6-5
size: -
J: TRBJ2-7
CDR3: ASRFGQSYEQY

D: -
V: TRBV28
size: -
J: TRBJ2-3
CDR3: ASSSRWTQY

D: TRBD2
V: TRBV7-2
size: once
J: TRBJ2-3
CDR3: ASSLIFWRELGDTQY